This is a list of T cell receptor beta chains from one sample in a study of Ad26.COV2.S vaccination and SARS-CoV-2 variants. Method: immunoSEQ multiplex PCR; TCRdb's copy keeps in-frame clones and lacks some. The data contain fewer than 800,000 clones, approximately 88% of them seen just once; the ten biggest clones take up approximately 1.5%. Source: peripheral blood, taken in a trial of Ad26.COV2.S vaccine versus placebo. These receptors all come from a person between 18 and 65 years old who received the Ad26.COV2.S COVID-19 vaccine or a placebo. CDR3s include the opening cysteine and the closing phenylalanine or tryptophan. The order of the fields is J gene, CDR3 length, V gene, clone size, CDR3 protein. The size entry is marked missing in some rows and otherwise reads once, few, many or a size class.

TRBJ2-3	17	TRBV9	NA	CASSGAGRGAGTDTQYF
TRBJ2-7	15	TRBV7-9	NA	CASSLEVTIPYEQYF
TRBJ2-1	15	TRBV5-1	NA	CASSPYNQLAYEQFF
TRBJ1-3	15	TRBV15	NA	CATSRDGGEGNTIYF
TRBJ2-7	13	TRBV18	NA	CASSWDTFYEQYF
TRBJ2-7	15	TRBV7-8	NA	CASSLVYAKCCEQYF
TRBJ1-6	15	TRBV9	NA	CASSARREGNSPLHF
TRBJ2-6	13	TRBV9	NA	CASSMAGANVLTF
TRBJ1-5	15	TRBV24-1	NA	CATSDPPGGGQPQHF
TRBJ1-1	16	TRBV10-3	NA	CAISERLGALNTEAFF
TRBJ2-1	13	TRBV19	NA	CASGLALNNEQFF
TRBJ1-6	15	TRBV30	NA	CAHRQGSSYNSPLHF
TRBJ2-7	13	TRBV6-5	NA	CASSSDSSYEQYF
TRBJ1-4	16	TRBV4-2	NA	CASSKDVAGEGEKLFF
TRBJ1-5	14	TRBV3-1/TRBV3-2	NA	CASSQFRGNQPQHF
TRBJ1-5	16	TRBV7-2	NA	CASSLGGQGMNQPQHF
TRBJ2-3	17	TRBV5-6	NA	CASSAGGSELHTDTQYF
TRBJ2-4	13	TRBV7-9	NA	CASSLLPGHIQYF
TRBJ1-4	15	TRBV13	NA	CASSLMGGTNEKLFF
TRBJ2-7	14	TRBV19	once	CASSIGGIGYEQYF